These 17 T cell receptor beta chains were sequenced from one sample in a study of T-cell reconstitution after alpha-beta-depleted transplantation in children (dated by TCRdb to about 2016). Library preparation was by PCR. Instrument used: Illumina HiSeq 2500. To normalize quantification of the TCRbeta repertoire, the TCR libraries were built with molecular barcoding that relied on unique molecular identifiers. Clones were called with MiXCR by TCRdb after fastp trimmed the public reads at Q25, and only in-frame beta chains were retained. Rows merge per CDR3 protein into single entries with the most common DNA and genes. For this sample the table gives some 590,000 distinct CDR3 sequences, of which roughly a tenth were detected only once. The ten largest clonotypes hold 3.5% to 5% of the sample. The sample in question was PBMCs from the stem cell graft donor, obtained from the stem cell graft. Receptors originate from a human donor who donated a stem cell graft to a child with acute myeloid leukemia.

The chain uses TRBV20-1 and TRBJ2-3, with TRBD2 identical over 12 bases. This CDR3 is 16 amino acids long. The V and J ends lost 4 bases and 1 base, in that order; junction bases with no gene match: 6. Germline loops: CDR1 DFQATT, CDR2 SNEGSKA (reference sequence). As DNA, the CDR3 is TGCAGTGCTACTAGCGGGAGGGCCTGGGGCACAGATACGCAGTATTTT. This encodes CSATSGRAWGTDTQYF.

The V and J genes are TRBV29-1 and TRBJ2-1; no firm D call. With 2 bases removed from V and 9 bases from J, the gap between germline ends came to 17 bases. Germline V gene data show CDR1 as SQVTM and CDR2 as ANQGSEA. The CDR3 totals 14 residues. DNA for the CDR3: TGCAGCGTTGAAACTAACGAAAGAAATTTTGAGCAGTTCTTC. Translating it yields CSVETNERNFEQFF.

CDR3 amino acids: CASSFQGATSGSRNEQYF. The CDR3 bases are TGCGCCAGCAGCTTTCAGGGGGCGACTAGCGGGAGCAGAAACGAGCAGTACTTC. V usage is TRBV5-1 and J usage is TRBJ2-7, with 12 bases aligning to TRBD2. Germline V CDR1 and CDR2: SGHRS, YFSETQ. The trim removed 2 bases at V and 5 bases at J, leaving 14 bases unmatched. This CDR3 spans 18 amino acids. Filled out from reference TRBV5-1 and TRBJ2-7, the complete variable domain reads KAGVTQTPRYLIKTRGQQVTLSCSPISGHRSVSWYQQTPGQGLQFLFEYFSETQRNKGNFPGRFSGRQFSNSRSEMNVSTLELGDSALYLCASSFQGATSGSRNEQYFGPGTRLTVT.

This clonotype was detected a few times. V and J are TRBV19 and TRBJ1-1, with D maybe TRBD1 (5 bases). V lost 7 bases to trimming and J lost 4 bases, with 13 bases between them. Per the germline V gene, CDR1 is LNHDA and CDR2 is SQIVND (reference sequence). CDR3 length: 13 residues. The CDR3 bases are TGTGCCAGTAAGGCACCCGGGGGCACTGAAGCTTTCTTT. Translation gives CASKAPGGTEAFF.

This clonotype was counted ten times or more. This chain connects TRBV12-3 or TRBV12-4 to TRBJ2-2; 14 positions agree with TRBD2. The CDR3 has 21 amino acids. V shed 3 bases, J shed 5 bases, and the junction held 17 bases outside the gene matches. The CDR3 sequence: CASSFPIPGTSGSLRTGELFF. The CDR3 nucleotides read TGTGCCAGCAGTTTCCCCATTCCCGGGACTAGCGGGAGTTTGAGGACCGGGGAGCTGTTTTTT.

This clonotype has a handful of counts. The chain couples TRBV10-3 to TRBJ2-5, with D possibly matching TRBD2 (6 bases). The CDR3 extends over 13 amino acids. Germline CDR1 is ENHRY and CDR2 is SYGVKD. V was clipped by 6 bases and J by 5 bases, with 13 bases between them. In DNA form, the CDR3 reads TGTGCCATCAGCCTCAGCGGAGGGGAGACCCAGTACTTC. Amino acid sequence: CAISLSGGETQYF.

This clonotype turned up a few times. This chain's CDR3 is CATSDLASGPVSGELFF. CDR3 sequence (DNA): TGTGCCACCAGTGATTTGGCTAGCGGGCCCGTTTCCGGGGAGCTGTTTTTT. The chain joins TRBV24-1 to TRBJ2-2, with 8 bases identical to TRBD2. Per the germline V gene, CDR1 is KGHDR and CDR2 is SFDVKD. With V trimmed by 0 bases and J by 6 bases, 8 bases remained unmatched. There are 17 residues in the CDR3.

This clonotype has only a few counts. The CDR3 is CSASRPGTDTQYF. CDR3 bases: TGCAGTGCTAGCCGCCCAGGCACAGATACGCAGTATTTT. The chain recombines TRBV20-1 with TRBJ2-3, with D hard to call. The CDR3 sequence is 13 residues long. Germline assignment: CDR1 DFQATT and CDR2 SNEGSKA (reference sequence). V lost 3 bases to trimming and J lost 1 base, with 8 bases between them.

There are many counts of this clonotype. The genes are TRBV4-3 and TRBJ2-1, with D perhaps given as TRBD1 or TRBD2 (5 bases each). In germline, CDR1 is LGHNA, CDR2 YSLEER. The CDR3 is made up of 15 amino acids. V lost 4 bases and J 5 bases, leaving 15 bases between the germline ends. The CDR3 protein is CASSPRTRDDNEQFF. The CDR3 DNA follows: TGCGCCAGCAGCCCCAGGACGAGGGACGACAATGAGCAGTTCTTC.

This clonotype was seen a handful of times. The J gene is TRBJ1-2, the V gene TRBV9; maybe TRBD1 (5 bases). V lost 0 bases, J lost 2 bases, and 11 bases lay in between. This CDR3 is 15 amino acids long. Germline loops: CDR1 SGDLS, CDR2 YYNGEE. The DNA of the CDR3 is TGTGCCAGCAGCGTAGGTCACGGGGGAAACTATGGCTACACCTTC. Encoded protein: CASSVGHGGNYGYTF. Supplemented by reference TRBV9 and TRBJ1-2, the full variable domain reads DSGVTQTPKHLITATGQRVTLRCSPRSGDLSVYWYQQSLDQGLQFLIQYYNGEERAKGNILERFSAQQFPDLHSELNLSSLELGDSALYFCASSVGHGGNYGYTFGSGTRLTVV.

The sample holds a few counts of this clonotype. This chain connects TRBV29-1 to TRBJ2-7; no firm D call. The CDR3 is 12 amino acids. Germline V gives CDR1 SQVTM, CDR2 ANQGSEA. V was cut by 4 bases and J by 0 bases, with 7 bases left in between. CDR3 in amino acids: CSVVRDSYEQYF. CDR3 DNA sequence: TGCAGCGTTGTGCGTGACTCCTACGAGCAGTACTTC.

This clonotype has a handful of counts. The rearrangement links TRBV2 to TRBJ1-5; D ambiguous. Deletions cut 4 bases from V and 7 bases from J, with 11 bases between. This CDR3 contains 13 residues. Germline CDR1 reads SNHLY; CDR2 reads FYNNEI. The CDR3 DNA reads as TGTGCCAGCAGTGTTGGGCAGTCCCAGCCCCAGCATTTT. Translating it yields CASSVGQSQPQHF.

This clonotype was observed many times. This chain uses TRBV9 with TRBJ1-3; 7 nucleotides match TRBD1. Germline V lookup: CDR1 SGDLS, CDR2 YYNGEE. The CDR3 runs to 15 residues. V lost 6 bases to trimming and J lost 2 bases; unmatched junction nucleotides: 8. The CDR3 sequence: CASTPDRTPGNTIYF. CDR3 sequence (DNA): TGTGCCAGCACCCCGGACAGGACCCCTGGAAACACCATATATTTT. Filled out from reference TRBV9 and TRBJ1-3, the complete variable domain reads DSGVTQTPKHLITATGQRVTLRCSPRSGDLSVYWYQQSLDQGLQFLIQYYNGEERAKGNILERFSAQQFPDLHSELNLSSLELGDSALYFCASTPDRTPGNTIYFGEGSWLTVV.

The chain uses TRBV20-1 and TRBJ2-1; 8 bases agree with TRBD2. CDR1 and CDR2 (germline): DFQATT, SNEGSKA (reference sequence). CDR3 size: 16 residues. The trim removed 3 bases at V and 3 bases at J, leaving 10 bases unmatched. CDR3 sequence reads: CSARFLGRALYNEQFF. The CDR3 nucleotides read TGCAGTGCTAGGTTTCTCGGGAGGGCCCTCTACAATGAGCAGTTCTTC.

The chain couples TRBV27 to TRBJ2-7, with a weak D call TRBD2 (5 bases). This CDR3 contains 14 residues. V shed 3 bases and J shed 2 bases, with 11 bases lying between them. Germline V CDR1 and CDR2: MNHEY, SMNVEV (reference sequence). CDR3 sequence: CASSFRGITYEQYF. In DNA, the CDR3 is TGTGCCAGCAGTTTCCGAGGGATTACCTACGAGCAGTACTTC.

The sample holds a few counts of this clonotype. The chain joins TRBV24-1 to TRBJ2-1; D may be TRBD1 (6 bases). CDR3 length equals 16 residues. The germline gives CDR1 KGHDR, CDR2 SFDVKD. The V and J ends lost 4 bases and 4 bases respectively, with 16 bases between them. The CDR3 is CATSDQETGLYNEQFF. In nucleotides, the CDR3 is TGTGCCACCAGTGACCAAGAAACAGGGCTTTACAATGAGCAGTTCTTC.

The chain has TRBV7-3 and TRBJ2-1; TRBD2 aligns across 7 bases. The trim removed 4 bases at V and 0 bases at J, leaving 15 bases unmatched. This CDR3 is 19 amino acids long. The germline gives CDR1 SGHTA, CDR2 FQGTGA. The CDR3 region is CASSSGFGGRESSYNEQFF. In DNA, the CDR3 is TGTGCCAGCAGCTCGGGGTTTGGGGGGAGGGAGAGCTCCTACAATGAGCAGTTCTTC.